This TCR beta chain was captured by sequencing in a study of T cell responses to AZD1222 COVID-19 vaccine. The study's findings and limits: The breadth and depth of Spike-specific TCRs increased once two AZD1222 doses had been given. It was only after the peak T cell response that any repertoires were sampled. A mostly white British donor set with more females was recruited, and clonal diversity was possibly underestimated.

Only in-frame clones appear in the TCRdb table, and some are missing; sequencing was by immunoSEQ multiplex PCR. The sample comprises 130,000 or so clones, around 86% of which are singletons, and approximately 6% rests with the top ten. The germline gives CDR1 LNHDA, CDR2 SQIVND (reference sequence). The CDR3 contains 14 residues. V lost 3 bases, J lost 7 bases, and 12 bases lay in between. Details on this clone: Its specificity is unknown.

Sample: peripheral blood, taken on day 0 of AZD1222 vaccination. The chain has TRBV19 and TRBJ2-2, with no clear D. The TCR was taken from an adult in good health. CDR3 coding DNA: TGTGCCAGTAGTATCTTCCTCCGCGGCGGGGAGCTGTTTTTT. Translating it yields CASSIFLRGGELFF.